This T cell receptor beta chain was identified during a study of control samples from healthy donors and cancer patients. With 6 bases removed from V and 1 base from J, the gap between germline ends came to 24 bases. CDR1 is SEHNR and CDR2 is FQNEAQ in the germline V gene (reference sequence). The length of the CDR3 is 18 residues. Profiled with immunoSEQ multiplex PCR; TCRdb holds only in-frame clones, not every one. Of fewer than 90,000 clones listed, approximately 80% are singletons. The sequenced sample was blood. This sequence originates from a man between 50 and 59 years old in good health. The chain uses TRBV7-9 and TRBJ1-1, with a possible D match to TRBD1 (5 bases). In nucleotides, the CDR3 is TGTGCCAGCAGACCTCCTTACAGGTTAGACCCTAAGAACACTGAAGCTTTCTTT. The encoded protein is CASRPPYRLDPKNTEAFF.